This T cell receptor beta chain was profiled in a study of blood T cells in healthy people across ages. In the study overall: Using template switching, researchers captured about one barcoded beta molecule for each two T cells. Regarding the study as a whole: Estimates of total diversity, which came from one million sequenced T cells, were considered to be underestimates.

With respect to this clonotype: The antigen is not known.

Looked up from germline, CDR1 is MGHRA and CDR2 is YSYEKL. The V and J ends lost 0 bases and 4 bases respectively, with 16 bases between them. CDR3 length: 17 amino acids. A second roughly 6 to 12 cycle PCR used barcoded and J-beta primers. Each cDNA molecule was tagged by a template-switch adaptor with 12 random nucleotides. TCRdb analysed the 5' RACE reads with MiXCR anew, one entry per CDR3 protein. The sample lists over a million distinct CDR3 sequences, approximately 38% occurring once. Caucasian individuals from Russia who were healthy and aged 6 to 90 acted as donors. The sequenced sample consisted of blood. This receptor was identified in a woman aged 18-30 years in good health. The rearrangement uses TRBV4-1 and TRBJ1-5; D call uncertain. The DNA for the CDR3 is TGCGCCAGCAGCCAAGAGCCCCGGGCCCCGTTAAATCAGCCCCAGCATTTT. Translation gives CASSQEPRAPLNQPQHF.